The 8 T cell receptor beta chains listed next were all sequenced from one sample in a study of response to subunit inactivated influenza vaccine. MiXCR, applied by TCRdb to the RT-PCR reads, yields one record per CDR3 protein. The repertoire holds more than 700,000 distinct CDR3 sequences, with about 20% as singletons. The source was PBMCs from blood, collected 5 days after vaccination. The receptor set was obtained from a man in his forties or fifties who received an inactivated influenza vaccine.

The chain combines TRBV7-8 with TRBJ2-2, with D uncertain. Germline V lookup: CDR1 SGHVS, CDR2 FQNEAQ. The CDR3 is 15 amino acids. Trimming removed 2 bases at V and 0 bases at J, with 7 bases between. The CDR3 DNA follows: TGTGCCAGCAGCTTAATGGAGACGAACACCGGGGAGCTGTTTTTT. It codes for CASSLMETNTGELFF.

The chain joins TRBV28 to TRBJ1-2, with 11 bases identical to TRBD1. J gave up 4 bases and V 3 bases, and 7 bases lay outside the gene matches. CDR1 MDHEN and CDR2 SYDVKM come from the germline V gene. The CDR3 length is 16 residues. The CDR3: CASSFGGQGVSYGYTF. In DNA form, the CDR3 reads TGTGCCAGCAGTTTCGGGGGACAGGGGGTATCCTATGGCTACACCTTC.

This clonotype was observed at least ten times. This sequence joins TRBV20-1 and TRBJ2-3, with 11 bases matching TRBD2. Germline CDR1 reads DFQATT; CDR2 reads SNEGSKA (reference sequence). Unmatched junction bases numbered 9, after V lost 0 bases and J lost 4 bases. This CDR3 spans 17 amino acids. Here the CDR3 DNA reads TGCAGTGCTAGAGATCTCACTAGCGGGAGCCTCGCAGATACGCAGTATTTT. This gives the protein CSARDLTSGSLADTQYF.

The genes are TRBV12-3 or TRBV12-4 and TRBJ2-3, with 14 bases aligning to TRBD2. This CDR3 is built from 16 residues. The junction had 8 bases not matched to a gene; V was cut back by 5 bases and J by 7 bases. The CDR3 coding sequence is TGTGCCAGCAGTCTACCGGGACTAGCGGGGGTAAATACGCAGTATTTT. Translation gives CASSLPGLAGVNTQYF.

CDR3 amino acids: CAISESRLRAANTGELFF. CDR3 sequence (DNA): TGTGCCATCAGTGAGTCGCGACTTAGGGCGGCGAACACCGGGGAGCTGTTTTTT. The chain combines TRBV10-3 with TRBJ2-2; the D is unclear. V lost 0 bases to trimming and J lost 0 bases, with 14 bases between them. Germline CDR1 reads ENHRY; CDR2 reads SYGVKD. This CDR3 region has 18 residues.

This clonotype appeared a few times. CDR3 sequence reads: CAIMGGAGDTQYF. The CDR3 DNA follows: TGTGCCATTATGGGAGGGGCGGGGGATACGCAGTATTTT. The genes are TRBV10-3 and TRBJ2-3, with 7 bases aligning to TRBD2. Germline CDR1 reads ENHRY; CDR2 reads SYGVKD. Germline trimming cut 9 bases from V and 6 bases from J; bases unmatched to any gene: 9. The CDR3 is 13 residues long.

This clonotype was observed a handful of times. This chain links TRBV10-3 with TRBJ2-3, with 7 bases lining up with TRBD2. Germline V gene data show CDR1 as ENHRY and CDR2 as SYGVKD. Trimming cost V 5 bases and J 6 bases; bases outside gene matches: 11. There are 15 residues in the CDR3. The CDR3 region is CAISPAPREGDTQYF. For the CDR3, the DNA is TGTGCCATCAGTCCGGCGCCAAGGGAGGGTGATACGCAGTATTTT.

Ten or more counts support this clonotype. The chain carries TRBV13 and TRBJ2-7; no firm D call. Trimming took off 8 bases at V and 4 bases at J, with 12 bases between the two ends. Germline lookup yields CDR1 PRHDT and CDR2 FYEKMQ (reference sequence). The CDR3 has 12 amino acids. Here the CDR3 DNA reads TGTGCCAGCGGAAAGGGCCTATACGAGCAGTACTTC. As protein: CASGKGLYEQYF.